The 18 T cell receptor beta chains below were found in one sample sequenced in a study of vaccination and CD4 T cells after COVID-19 (dated by TCRdb to between 2021 and 2024). For these TCRs, the target antigens are not known. According to the study, the label for this sample's treatment or condition signals: approximately 9-day PBMC culture with coronavirus spike peptide pools or control peptides (ViraFEST assay). Libraries were constructed by PCR. TCRdb names Illumina iSeq 100 as the instrument used. DNA from cultured CD4+ T cells was subjected to TCR sequencing with the Oncomine TCR Beta short-read assay at the Johns Hopkins FTIC core. TCRdb took the public reads, trimmed them with fastp at Q25, ran MiXCR for clone calling and kept in-frame beta chains. Entries are consolidated by CDR3 protein sequence, retaining the most common genes and DNA. This sample has about 13,000 distinct CDR3 sequences in its table, and approximately 45% of those were observed once. The ten largest clones add up to less than 30% of the sample.

Material: CD4+ T cells from blood, cultured in vitro. The receptors stem from a human donor who had recovered from COVID-19.

The chain uses TRBV19 and TRBJ2-1; 7 nucleotides match TRBD2. The V segment lost 9 bases and the J segment 0 bases; nucleotides outside the gene matches: 8. The CDR3 is made up of 15 amino acids. Germline loops: CDR1 LNHDA, CDR2 SQIVND (reference sequence). DNA for the CDR3: TGTGCCAGCAAGACAGCGGGGCGCTCCTACAATGAGCAGTTCTTC. Its protein product is CASKTAGRSYNEQFF.

The V call is TRBV6-2 or TRBV6-3, the J call TRBJ2-7; no definite D call. Germline V lookup: CDR1 MNHEY, CDR2 SVGEGT. With 6 bases removed from V and 4 bases from J, the gap between germline ends came to 16 bases. This CDR3 is built from 14 residues. Here the CDR3 DNA reads TGTGCCAGCAGCCGCCCAAGTGTGGGGTACGAGCAGTACTTC. It encodes CASSRPSVGYEQYF.

J is TRBJ1-1 and V is TRBV10-3; possibly TRBD1 for D (5 bases). The germline V gene has CDR1 ENHRY and CDR2 SYGVKD. V was trimmed by 5 bases and J by 1 base, leaving 11 bases between them. CDR3 length equals 14 residues. CDR3 residues: CAISLGGQNTEAFF. The CDR3, as DNA: TGTGCCATCAGTCTGGGTGGACAGAACACTGAAGCTTTCTTT.

This clonotype came up a few times. The chain carries TRBV20-1 and TRBJ2-2; tentative D call: TRBD2 (5 bases). This CDR3 has 14 amino acids. Germline V gives CDR1 DFQATT, CDR2 SNEGSKA (reference sequence). Trimming removed 6 bases at V and 3 bases at J, with 14 bases between. The CDR3 nucleotides read TGCAGTGCCTCGGGAACTAGGGACACCGGGGAGCTGTTTTTT. As protein: CSASGTRDTGELFF.

The chain recombines TRBV29-1 with TRBJ2-7; either TRBD1 or TRBD2 may fit D (7 bases each). CDR3 size: 16 residues. Germline V gene data show CDR1 as SQVTM and CDR2 as ANQGSEA. The ends were cut back, 5 bases at V and 3 bases at J, with 23 bases in the middle. For the CDR3, the DNA is TGCAGCGTTCTGCGCCCTACCGGGGGGACAGACTACGAGCAGTACTTC. It translates to CSVLRPTGGTDYEQYF.

The gene calls are TRBV11-1 and TRBJ1-1; 7 nucleotides align to TRBD1. Trimming took 4 bases from V and 6 from J; bases not matched to a gene: 5. The germline gives CDR1 SGHAT, CDR2 FQDESV (reference sequence). CDR3 size: 13 residues. As DNA, the CDR3 is TGTGCCAGCAGCTCGAGACAGGGCGCTGAAGCTTTCTTT. It translates to CASSSRQGAEAFF.

The gene calls are TRBV7-9 and TRBJ2-7; D is possibly TRBD2 (6 bases). Per germline, CDR1 SEHNR and CDR2 FQNEAQ (reference sequence). CDR3 length: 12 amino acids. V shed 4 bases and J shed 6 bases, with 10 bases lying between them. The CDR3 here is CASSSRGIEQYF. The CDR3 region has the DNA TGTGCCAGCAGCTCACGGGGGATCGAGCAGTACTTC.

This clonotype is judged medium-sized. The rearrangement joins TRBV7-2 to TRBJ2-2; the D is unclear. This CDR3 has 14 amino acids. Trimming cost V 5 bases and J 2 bases, with 9 bases left between them. The germline gives CDR1 SGHTA, CDR2 FQGNSA. CDR3 in amino acids: CASSPYLNTGELFF. In nucleotides, the CDR3 is TGTGCCAGCAGCCCATATCTAAACACCGGGGAGCTGTTTTTT.

This chain joins TRBV2 and TRBJ1-6; D may be TRBD1 (5 bases). The CDR3 consists of 11 residues. CDR1 SNHLY and CDR2 FYNNEI come from the germline V gene. V was trimmed by 4 bases and J by 11 bases, leaving 6 bases between them. CDR3 in DNA: TGTGCCAGCAGTGTGGGGGCACCCCTCCACTTT. Its protein is CASSVGAPLHF.

The genes are TRBV7-8 and TRBJ1-3; D is undetermined. Deletions cut 5 bases from V and 1 base from J, with 9 bases between. CDR1 is SGHVS, CDR2 FQNEAQ, per germline. The CDR3 extends over 14 amino acids. DNA of the CDR3: TGTGCCAGCAGCCCGGATCGTTCTGGAAACACCATATATTTT. This encodes CASSPDRSGNTIYF.

This clonotype was counted between two and nine times. The chain carries TRBV18 and TRBJ2-5; weak D call: TRBD2 (5 bases). V was shortened by 3 bases and J by 4 bases, with 9 bases between the two germline ends. Germline V gene data show CDR1 as KGHSH and CDR2 as LQKENI. The CDR3 is 13 residues long. CDR3 loop: CASSPLEGETQYF. Here the CDR3 DNA reads TGTGCCAGCTCACCCCTAGAGGGAGAGACCCAGTACTTC.

The chain uses TRBV10-2 and TRBJ1-1; D unclear. The CDR3 runs 12 residues. V lost 3 bases to trimming and J lost 5 bases, with 7 bases between them. From germline, CDR1 is WSHSY and CDR2 SAAADI. The CDR3: CASSEGFTEAFF. The CDR3 nucleotides are TGCGCCAGCAGTGAAGGGTTTACTGAAGCTTTCTTT.

This rearrangement joins TRBV7-2 to TRBJ2-2, with a tentative D call TRBD2 (6 bases). V was clipped by 5 bases and J by 8 bases, with 18 bases between them. The length of the CDR3 is 15 residues. Germline V gene sequence: CDR1 SGHTA, CDR2 FQGNSA. The CDR3 bases are TGTGCCAGCAGCCCACGAGGGACTTTTCCGGGGGAGCTGTTTTTT. It is translated as CASSPRGTFPGELFF. The full variable domain, in which reference TRBV7-2 and TRBJ2-2 provide the parts outside the CDR3, is GAGVSQSPSNKVTEKGKDVELRCDPISGHTALYWYRQSLGQGLEFLIYFQGNSAPDKSGLPSDRFSAERTGGSVSTLTIQRTQQEDSAVYLCASSPRGTFPGELFFGEGSRLTVL.

The chain employs TRBV30 and TRBJ1-6; D not resolved. With 2 bases removed from V and 0 bases from J, the gap between germline ends came to 5 bases. Germline V gene data show CDR1 as GTSNPN and CDR2 as SVGIG (reference sequence). The CDR3 spans 14 residues. In nucleotides, the CDR3 is TGTGCCTGGAGTATGGTCTCCTATAATTCACCCCTCCACTTT. It yields the protein CAWSMVSYNSPLHF.

V is TRBV7-9 and J is TRBJ1-1, with TRBD1 as a possible D gene (5 bases). In germline, CDR1 is SEHNR, CDR2 FQNEAQ (reference sequence). V dropped 5 bases and J dropped 4 bases, with 14 bases sitting between them. This CDR3 has 14 amino acids. CDR3 bases: TGTGCCAGCAGCGCACAGGACTGGGGCACTGAAGCTTTCTTT. This sequence encodes CASSAQDWGTEAFF.

A single count supports this clonotype. The V call is TRBV24-1, the J call TRBJ2-1, with 8 bases fitting TRBD2. The CDR3 length is 18 residues. V gave up 2 bases and J gave up 1 base; unmatched junction bases: 9. CDR1 and CDR2 (germline): KGHDR, SFDVKD. The CDR3 DNA reads as TGTGCCACCAGTGATTCCCAACTAGCGGTCGGATCCTACAATGAGCAGTTCTTC. Its protein is CATSDSQLAVGSYNEQFF.

The chain has TRBV18 and TRBJ1-1, with D possibly matching TRBD1 (6 bases). From germline, CDR1 is KGHSH and CDR2 LQKENI. The length of the CDR3 is 16 residues. Between the trimmed V and J ends, which lost 2 bases and 0 bases, there was a span of 13 bases. CDR3 amino acids: CASSPLRGGMNTEAFF. The CDR3 DNA reads TGTGCCAGCTCACCATTGAGGGGGGGCATGAACACTGAAGCTTTCTTT.

The genes are TRBV29-1 and TRBJ2-3, with TRBD2 identical over 11 bases. CDR3 size: 16 residues. V lost 4 bases to trimming and J lost 4 bases; unmatched junction nucleotides: 10. Germline assignment: CDR1 SQVTM and CDR2 ANQGSEA. This CDR3 reads CSVGPRTSGGADTQYF. In nucleotides, the CDR3 is TGCAGCGTTGGGCCCAGAACTAGCGGGGGCGCAGATACGCAGTATTTT.